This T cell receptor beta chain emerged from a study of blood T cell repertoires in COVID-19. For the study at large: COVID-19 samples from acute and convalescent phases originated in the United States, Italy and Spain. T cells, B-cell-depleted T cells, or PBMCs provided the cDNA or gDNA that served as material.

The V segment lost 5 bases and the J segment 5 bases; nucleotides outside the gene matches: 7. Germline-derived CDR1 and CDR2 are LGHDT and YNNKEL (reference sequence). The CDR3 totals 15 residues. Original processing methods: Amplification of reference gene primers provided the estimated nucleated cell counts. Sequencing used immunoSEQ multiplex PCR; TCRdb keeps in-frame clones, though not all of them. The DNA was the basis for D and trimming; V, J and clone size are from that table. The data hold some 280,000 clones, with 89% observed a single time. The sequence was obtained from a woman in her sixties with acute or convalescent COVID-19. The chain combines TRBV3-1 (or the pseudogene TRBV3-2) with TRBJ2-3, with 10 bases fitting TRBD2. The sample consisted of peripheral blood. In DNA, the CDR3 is TGTGCCAGCAGCGAAGCGGGGGGGCCCGGAGATACGCAGTATTTT. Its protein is CASSEAGGPGDTQYF.